A single sample is the source of the 27 T cell receptor beta chains below, sequenced in a study of CD8 T cells in ankylosing spondylitis. TCRdb re-analysed the 5' RACE reads in MiXCR, keeping a single row per CDR3 protein. This table has approximately 250,000 distinct CDR3 sequences, roughly 32% appearing once. The specimen sequenced was blood, either unsorted or a sorted T cell fraction (not recorded which). The source is a male donor with ankylosing spondylitis or in good health (not recorded which).

This clonotype was detected a few times. The chain joins TRBV20-1 to TRBJ2-7; perhaps TRBD2 as D (5 bases). Between the trimmed V and J ends, which lost 3 bases and 2 bases, there was a span of 5 bases. The length of the CDR3 is 11 residues. Germline loops: CDR1 DFQATT, CDR2 SNEGSKA (reference sequence). This chain's CDR3 is CSASGTYEQYF. CDR3 coding DNA: TGCAGTGCTAGCGGGACCTACGAGCAGTACTTC.

The rearrangement joins TRBV5-5 to TRBJ1-5, with a weak D call TRBD1 (6 bases). V dropped 4 bases and J dropped 0 bases, with 14 bases sitting between them. Germline CDR1 SGHKS, CDR2 YYEKEE (reference sequence). The length of the CDR3 is 16 residues. Here the CDR3 DNA reads TGTGCCAGCAGCCCTGATTCAGGGGATAGCAATCAGCCCCAGCATTTT. Encoded protein: CASSPDSGDSNQPQHF.

This chain's CDR3 is CASSTGRPLAKNIQYF. The CDR3 coding sequence is TGTGCCAGCAGTACGGGTCGACCGCTAGCCAAAAACATTCAGTACTTC. V is TRBV6-1 and J is TRBJ2-4, with D unclear. Per the germline V gene, CDR1 is MNHNS and CDR2 is SASEGT. CDR3 length equals 16 residues. V shed 5 bases and J shed 0 bases, with 14 bases lying between them.

DNA for the CDR3: TGTGCCAGCAGCCCTCCACAGGGTGAGACTGAAGCTTTCTTT. This codes for CASSPPQGETEAFF. The rearrangement joins TRBV7-9 to TRBJ1-1; possible D gene TRBD1, 6 bases. Trimming cost V 5 bases and J 5 bases, with 15 bases left between them. The germline CDR1 and CDR2 sequences are SEHNR and FQNEAQ (reference sequence). The CDR3 length is 14 residues.

This clonotype was detected a few times. The rearrangement uses TRBV29-1 and TRBJ2-1; D gene uncertain. The CDR3 has 11 amino acids. The V and J ends lost 4 bases and 7 bases respectively, with 8 bases between them. CDR1 and CDR2 from the germline V gene are SQVTM and ANQGSEA. CDR3 sequence: CSVAPENEQFF. The CDR3 bases are TGCAGCGTTGCCCCCGAGAATGAGCAGTTCTTC.

The chain carries TRBV15 and TRBJ2-3; D gene unclear. Per the germline V gene, CDR1 is LNHNV and CDR2 is YYDKDF (reference sequence). V lost 5 bases and J 2 bases, leaving 11 bases between the germline ends. CDR3 length: 14 residues. The CDR3 spells CATSGRYLTDTQYF. DNA of the CDR3: TGTGCCACCAGCGGACGGTACCTCACAGATACGCAGTATTTT.

The chain joins TRBV5-1 to TRBJ2-5; either TRBD1 or TRBD2 may fit D (5 bases each). The germline gives CDR1 SGHRS, CDR2 YFSETQ. The CDR3 loop spans 14 amino acids. The V gene lost 3 bases and the J gene lost 2 bases, with 11 bases spanning the gap. CDR3 coding DNA: TGCGCCAGCAGCTGGGGGACCTATCAAGAGACCCAGTACTTC. As protein: CASSWGTYQETQYF.

This clonotype was seen a handful of times. The rearrangement uses TRBV7-9 and TRBJ2-7; 8 positions match TRBD2. The CDR3 sequence is 14 residues long. After removal of 5 bases from V and 8 bases from J, the junction contained 11 bases not matched to a gene. Looked up from germline, CDR1 is SEHNR and CDR2 is FQNEAQ (reference sequence). The CDR3 is CASSPSGGPEQQYF. The CDR3 bases are TGTGCCAGCAGCCCAAGCGGGGGCCCCGAACAGCAGTACTTC. Combining the CDR3 with reference TRBV7-9 and TRBJ2-7 gives the whole variable domain DTGVSQNPRHKITKRGQNVTFRCDPISEHNRLYWYRQTLGQGPEFLTYFQNEAQLEKSRLLSDRFSAERPKGSFSTLEIQRTEQGDSAMYLCASSPSGGPEQQYFGPGTRLTVT.

This chain connects TRBV5-6 to TRBJ2-3; unclear D gene. The ends were cut back, 4 bases at V and 4 bases at J, with 22 bases in the middle. Germline V CDR1 and CDR2: SGHDT, YYEEEE. This CDR3 has 17 amino acids. CDR3 in amino acids: CASSRNGRQWNSDTQYF. In nucleotides, the CDR3 is TGTGCCAGCAGCCGAAACGGACGCCAGTGGAATTCAGATACGCAGTATTTT.

This clonotype was counted a few times. Compared with germline, one end of the junction differs, possibly owing to a read error. V is TRBV20-1 and J is TRBJ2-6; 7 nucleotides match TRBD2. The germline gives CDR1 DFQATT, CDR2 SNEGSKA (reference sequence). The CDR3 runs to 16 residues. This CDR3 is CSARELALSGANGLTF. The CDR3 DNA is TGCAGTGCTAGGGAACTAGCGCTGTCTGGGGCCAACGGCCTGACTTTC.

This clonotype turned up a few times. The junction departs from the called germline gene at one end, perhaps through a read error. This rearrangement joins TRBV29-1 to TRBJ2-4; no clear D. In germline, CDR1 is SQVTM, CDR2 ANQGSEA. CDR3 size: 12 residues. Here the CDR3 DNA reads TGCAGCGTCGAAGGGGCCAAAAACATTCAGTACTTC. Residues: CSVEGAKNIQYF.

J is TRBJ1-1 and V is TRBV5-5, with 8 nucleotides matching TRBD1. Germline loops: CDR1 SGHKS, CDR2 YYEKEE (reference sequence). V was clipped by 5 bases and J by 1 base; unmatched bases: 10. The CDR3 extends over 16 amino acids. The CDR3 sequence: CASSSLRQGSNTEAFF. CDR3 coding DNA: TGTGCCAGCAGTTCTCTTAGACAGGGGTCGAACACTGAAGCTTTCTTT. Combining the CDR3 with reference TRBV5-5 and TRBJ1-1 gives the whole variable domain DAGVTQSPTHLIKTRGQQVTLRCSPISGHKSVSWYQQVLGQGPQFIFQYYEKEERGRGNFPDRFSARQFPNYSSELNVNALLLGDSALYLCASSSLRQGSNTEAFFGQGTRLTVV.

This clonotype occurred a few times. V usage is TRBV12-3 or TRBV12-4 and J usage is TRBJ1-3; no definite D call. The CDR3 loop spans 15 amino acids. The V gene lost 3 bases and the J gene lost 0 bases, with 9 bases spanning the gap. The CDR3 DNA reads TGTGCCAGCAGTTTGTTTCGCGACTCTGGAAACACCATATATTTT. Amino acids: CASSLFRDSGNTIYF.

J is TRBJ1-4 and V is TRBV20-1; D gene uncertain. The CDR3 runs 15 residues. Trimming shortened V by 5 bases and J by 7 bases, and 20 bases separated the two germline ends. The V gene's germline CDR1 is DFQATT and CDR2 SNEGSKA (reference sequence). CDR3 in DNA: TGCAGTGCTCGCCCCGTTGGGAACTGGGGTGAAAAACTGTTTTTT. Amino acid sequence: CSARPVGNWGEKLFF.

The chain carries TRBV6-6 and TRBJ2-3; D is perhaps TRBD2 (6 bases). Germline CDR1 is MNHNY and CDR2 is SVGAGI (reference sequence). The CDR3 consists of 12 residues. V was clipped by 6 bases and J by 6 bases, with 10 bases between them. This chain's CDR3 is CASRYSGDTQYF. The CDR3 bases are TGTGCCAGCAGGTATAGCGGTGATACGCAGTATTTT.

The rearrangement uses TRBV10-3 and TRBJ2-7, with a weak D call TRBD1 (5 bases). Germline CDR1 ENHRY, CDR2 SYGVKD. The ends were cut back, 0 bases at V and 7 bases at J, with 22 bases in the middle. The CDR3 loop spans 17 amino acids. Here the CDR3 reads CAISESIRPGLLGEQYF. DNA for the CDR3: TGTGCCATCAGTGAGTCGATACGGCCAGGGCTTTTGGGGGAGCAGTACTTC.

This rearrangement joins TRBV5-4 to TRBJ1-1; possibly TRBD1 for D (6 bases). The CDR3 extends over 15 amino acids. V dropped 3 bases and J dropped 1 base, with 13 bases sitting between them. Germline V gives CDR1 SGHNT, CDR2 YYREEE (reference sequence). CDR3 nucleotides: TGTGCCAGCAGCTCGTACAGGGCGGGGAACACTGAAGCTTTCTTT. Its translation is CASSSYRAGNTEAFF.

The chain recombines TRBV12-3 or TRBV12-4 with TRBJ2-3; 9 bases agree with TRBD2. This CDR3 has 15 amino acids. V lost 7 bases to trimming and J lost 2 bases; unmatched junction nucleotides: 7. The CDR3 DNA reads as TGTGCCAGCACTCAGACTAGCGGCACCACAGATACGCAGTATTTT. Translation gives CASTQTSGTTDTQYF.

This clonotype was seen more than once but under ten times. The genes are TRBV29-1 and TRBJ1-2, with 7 bases matching TRBD1. V shed 6 bases, J shed 7 bases, and the junction held 8 bases outside the gene matches. Germline CDR1 is SQVTM and CDR2 is ANQGSEA. This CDR3 region has 12 residues. The CDR3 coding sequence is TGCAGCGTCCTAGTGGGACAGCTTGGCTACACCTTC. Translation: CSVLVGQLGYTF.

About this clonotype itself: The junction differs from germline at one of its ends, possibly a read error. The CDR3 coding sequence is TGTGCCAGCAGTTTACACTCCTACAATGACCAGTTCTTC. It encodes CASSLHSYNDQFF. The chain recombines TRBV28 with TRBJ2-1, with unresolved D. The germline gives CDR1 MDHEN, CDR2 SYDVKM. This CDR3 has 13 residues.

This clonotype was detected a few times. The rearrangement uses TRBV24-1 and TRBJ2-3; D unclear. V was clipped by 7 bases and J by 5 bases, with 12 bases between them. Germline V CDR1 and CDR2: KGHDR, SFDVKD. The CDR3 length is 13 residues. The CDR3 protein is CATRETAQDTQYF. CDR3 sequence (DNA): TGTGCCACCAGGGAAACAGCTCAAGATACGCAGTATTTT.

This clonotype came up a few times. This rearrangement joins TRBV5-1 to TRBJ1-2; D is ambiguous. V was pared by 2 bases and J by 3 bases, with 8 bases between. CDR1 SGHRS and CDR2 YFSETQ come from the germline V gene. The CDR3 consists of 13 residues. The CDR3 loop is CASSFRTDYGYTF. The DNA of the CDR3 is TGCGCCAGCAGCTTCAGGACTGACTATGGCTACACCTTC.

The chain recombines TRBV28 with TRBJ2-5, with 10 bases matching TRBD1. The CDR3 has 16 amino acids. After removal of 5 bases from V and 4 bases from J, the junction contained 10 bases not matched to a gene. Germline V CDR1 and CDR2: MDHEN, SYDVKM. The CDR3 here is CASSAPDRGRRETQYF. In nucleotides, the CDR3 is TGTGCCAGCAGTGCCCCCGACAGGGGGCGCCGAGAGACCCAGTACTTC.

V is TRBV15 and J is TRBJ2-5; tentative D call: TRBD2 (5 bases). V lost 1 base, J lost 4 bases, and 16 bases lay in between. The CDR3 loop spans 16 amino acids. CDR1 is LNHNV and CDR2 is YYDKDF in the germline V gene (reference sequence). The CDR3 here is CATSRVEPSRGETQYF. The CDR3 DNA reads TGTGCCACCAGCAGAGTAGAGCCCTCCCGGGGAGAGACCCAGTACTTC.

This chain links TRBV7-2 with TRBJ1-5; possible D gene TRBD1, 6 bases. The germline V gene encodes CDR1 SGHTA and CDR2 FQGNSA. The CDR3 has 14 amino acids. V shed 5 bases and J shed 2 bases, with 10 bases lying between them. In DNA form, the CDR3 reads TGTGCCAGCAGCAAGGACAGCGGCAATCAGCCCCAGCATTTT. Encoded protein: CASSKDSGNQPQHF.

V gene TRBV18 combines with J gene TRBJ2-5; a possible D gene is TRBD2 (5 bases). Germline assignment: CDR1 KGHSH and CDR2 LQKENI. The V and J ends lost 0 bases and 1 base respectively, with 9 bases between them. The CDR3 sequence is 15 residues long. This chain's CDR3 is CASSPPSGSQETQYF. DNA for the CDR3: TGTGCCAGCTCACCACCTTCGGGAAGCCAAGAGACCCAGTACTTC.

Note on this clonotype: Because the CDR3 is missing its conserved closing phenylalanine or tryptophan, this is likely a read error. Because the CDR3's place on the DNA is in doubt, the DNA is left out and the CDR3 is given as listed by TCRdb. The chain recombines TRBV9 with TRBJ2-7; the table's D call TRBD2 went unverified against the DNA. Germline V lookup: CDR1 SGDLS, CDR2 YYNGEE. A total of 8 residues make up the CDR3, ends included. This CDR3 is CASSALPY.